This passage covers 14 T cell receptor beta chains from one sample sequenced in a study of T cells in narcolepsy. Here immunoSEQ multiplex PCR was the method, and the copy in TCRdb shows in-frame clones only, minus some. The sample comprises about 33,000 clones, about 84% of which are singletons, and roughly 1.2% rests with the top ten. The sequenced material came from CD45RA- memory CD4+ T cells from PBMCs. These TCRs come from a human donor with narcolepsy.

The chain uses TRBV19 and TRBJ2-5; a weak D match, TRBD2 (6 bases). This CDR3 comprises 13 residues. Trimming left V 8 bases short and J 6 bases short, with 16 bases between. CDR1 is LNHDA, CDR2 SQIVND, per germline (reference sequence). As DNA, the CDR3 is TGTGCCAGTCGACGGGACTCGACGCAGACCCAGTACTTC. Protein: CASRRDSTQTQYF.

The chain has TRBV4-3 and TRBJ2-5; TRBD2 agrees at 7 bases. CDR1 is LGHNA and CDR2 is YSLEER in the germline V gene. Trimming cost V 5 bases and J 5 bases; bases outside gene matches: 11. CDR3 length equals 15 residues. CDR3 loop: CASSRQRTSVETQYF. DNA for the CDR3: TGCGCCAGCAGCAGACAGCGCACTAGCGTGGAGACCCAGTACTTC.

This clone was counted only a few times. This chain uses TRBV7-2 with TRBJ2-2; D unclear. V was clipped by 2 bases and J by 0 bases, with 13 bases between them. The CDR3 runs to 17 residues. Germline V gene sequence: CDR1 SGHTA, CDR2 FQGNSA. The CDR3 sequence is CASSLMMPVANTGELFF. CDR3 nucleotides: TGTGCCAGCAGCTTAATGATGCCTGTTGCGAACACCGGGGAGCTGTTTTTT.

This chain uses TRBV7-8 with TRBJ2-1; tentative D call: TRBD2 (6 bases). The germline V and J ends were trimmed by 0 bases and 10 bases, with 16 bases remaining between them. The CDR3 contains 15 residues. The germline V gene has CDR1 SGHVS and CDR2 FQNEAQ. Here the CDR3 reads CASSLAGGGGSEQFF. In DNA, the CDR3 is TGTGCCAGCAGCTTAGCGGGAGGTGGGGGTTCCGAGCAGTTCTTC.

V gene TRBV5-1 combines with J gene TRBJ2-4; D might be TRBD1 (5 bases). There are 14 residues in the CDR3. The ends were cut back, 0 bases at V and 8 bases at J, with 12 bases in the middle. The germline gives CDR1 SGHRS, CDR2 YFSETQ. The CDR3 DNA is TGCGCCAGCAGCTTGGGACAGAGGATAGACATTCAGTACTTC. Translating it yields CASSLGQRIDIQYF.

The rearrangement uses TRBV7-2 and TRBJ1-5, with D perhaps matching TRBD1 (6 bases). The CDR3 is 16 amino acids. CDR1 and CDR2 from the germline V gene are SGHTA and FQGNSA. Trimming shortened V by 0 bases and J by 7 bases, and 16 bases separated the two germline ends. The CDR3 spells CASSLAARGGGQPQHF. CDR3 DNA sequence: TGTGCCAGCAGCTTAGCGGCCAGGGGAGGCGGCCAGCCCCAGCATTTT.

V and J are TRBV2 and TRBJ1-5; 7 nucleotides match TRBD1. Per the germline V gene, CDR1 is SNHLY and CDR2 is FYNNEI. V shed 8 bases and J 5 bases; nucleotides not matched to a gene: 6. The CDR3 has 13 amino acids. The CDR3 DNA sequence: TGTGCCAGCCACCGGACAGGCGATCAGCCCCAGCATTTT. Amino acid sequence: CASHRTGDQPQHF. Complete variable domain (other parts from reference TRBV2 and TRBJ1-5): EPEVTQTPSHQVTQMGQEVILRCVPISNHLYFYWYRQILGQKVEFLVSFYNNEISEKSEIFDDQFSVERPDGSNFTLKIRSTKLEDSAMYFCASHRTGDQPQHFGDGTRLSIL.

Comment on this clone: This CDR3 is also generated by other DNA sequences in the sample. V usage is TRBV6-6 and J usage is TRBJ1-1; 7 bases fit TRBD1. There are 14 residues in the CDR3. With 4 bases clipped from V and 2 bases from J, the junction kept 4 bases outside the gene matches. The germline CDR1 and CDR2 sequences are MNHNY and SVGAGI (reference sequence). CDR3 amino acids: CASSFQGGNTEAFF. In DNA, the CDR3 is TGTGCCAGCAGTTTTCAGGGGGGTAACACTGAAGCTTTCTTT.

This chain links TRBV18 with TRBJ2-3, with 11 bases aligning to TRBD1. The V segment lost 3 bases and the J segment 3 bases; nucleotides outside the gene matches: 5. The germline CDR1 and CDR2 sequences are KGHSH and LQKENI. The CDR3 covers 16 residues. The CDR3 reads CASSPSGTGGTDTQYF. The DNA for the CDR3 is TGTGCCAGCTCACCTTCGGGGACAGGGGGTACAGATACGCAGTATTTT.

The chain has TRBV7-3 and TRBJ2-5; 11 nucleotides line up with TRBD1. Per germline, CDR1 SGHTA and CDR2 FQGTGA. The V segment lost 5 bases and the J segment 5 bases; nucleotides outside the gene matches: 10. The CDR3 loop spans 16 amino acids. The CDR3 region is CASSKSGTGGWETQYF. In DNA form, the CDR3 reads TGTGCCAGCAGCAAATCCGGGACAGGGGGATGGGAGACCCAGTACTTC.

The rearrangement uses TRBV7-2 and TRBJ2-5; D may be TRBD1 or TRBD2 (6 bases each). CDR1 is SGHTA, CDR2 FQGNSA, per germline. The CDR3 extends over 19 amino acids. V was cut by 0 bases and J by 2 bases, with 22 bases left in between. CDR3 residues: CASSLARLSGARLQETQYF. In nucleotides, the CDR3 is TGTGCCAGCAGCTTAGCGCGATTATCGGGGGCTCGACTGCAAGAGACCCAGTACTTC.

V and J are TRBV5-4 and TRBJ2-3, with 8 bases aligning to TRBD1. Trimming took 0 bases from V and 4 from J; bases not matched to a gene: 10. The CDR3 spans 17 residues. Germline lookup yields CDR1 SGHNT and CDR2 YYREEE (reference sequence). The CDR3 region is CASSLGFIGTGPDTQYF. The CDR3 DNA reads TGTGCCAGCAGCTTGGGTTTTATCGGGACAGGCCCAGATACGCAGTATTTT.

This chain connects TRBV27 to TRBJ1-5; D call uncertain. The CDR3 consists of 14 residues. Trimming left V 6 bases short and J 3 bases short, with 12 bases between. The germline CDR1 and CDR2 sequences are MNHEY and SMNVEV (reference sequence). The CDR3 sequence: CASSSQEFNQPQHF. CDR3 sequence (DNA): TGTGCCAGCAGCTCTCAGGAATTCAATCAGCCCCAGCATTTT.

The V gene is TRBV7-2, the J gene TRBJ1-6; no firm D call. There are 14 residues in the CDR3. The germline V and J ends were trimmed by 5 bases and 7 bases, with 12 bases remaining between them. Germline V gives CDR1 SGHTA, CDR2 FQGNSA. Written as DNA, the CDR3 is TGTGCCAGCAGCCCCCAAGTACAGAATTCACCCCTCCACTTT. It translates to CASSPQVQNSPLHF. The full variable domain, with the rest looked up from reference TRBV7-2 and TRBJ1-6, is GAGVSQSPSNKVTEKGKDVELRCDPISGHTALYWYRQSLGQGLEFLIYFQGNSAPDKSGLPSDRFSAERTGGSVSTLTIQRTQQEDSAVYLCASSPQVQNSPLHFGNGTRLTVT.